This TCR beta chain stems from a study of blood T cell repertoires in COVID-19. Turning to the study itself: The cDNA or gDNA used as material had been derived from T cells, B-cell-depleted T cells, or PBMCs.

Germline CDR1 SGHRS, CDR2 YFSETQ. Trimming took 2 bases from V and 4 from J, leaving 8 bases between them. There are 13 residues in the CDR3. Per the original methods: Cell counts per sample came from amplifying reference gene primers. The data were produced by immunoSEQ multiplex PCR, yet TCRdb's version contains in-frame clones alone and is incomplete. The DNA was the basis for D and trimming; V, J and clone size are from that table. The repertoire consists of around 130,000 clones, with just under 80% occurring once and the leading ten covering approximately 16%. The receptor was isolated from a man aged 60 to 75 with active or convalescent COVID-19. The sample consisted of peripheral blood. The rearrangement joins TRBV5-1 to TRBJ2-3; D remains unclear. The CDR3 nucleotides read TGCGCCAGCAGCTTTCCGTTGTCAGATACGCAGTATTTT. Amino acids: CASSFPLSDTQYF.